The 8 T cell receptor beta chains listed next were all sequenced from one sample in a study of memory CD4+ T cells and cytomegalovirus serostatus. The sort gate was single viable CD3+CD4+CD8-CD45RO+ cells for memory CD4+ T cells. Data came from immunoSEQ multiplex PCR; TCRdb stores just in-frame clones and leaves some out. The sample carries around 84,000 clones, about 85% recorded once. What was sequenced was memory CD4+ T cells from blood. These receptors originate from an adult in good health and CMV-seronegative.

V gene TRBV2 combines with J gene TRBJ2-5; 7 bases line up with TRBD1. V was pared by 2 bases and J by 5 bases, with 8 bases of the junction left unmatched. The CDR3 sequence is 15 residues long. The germline CDR1 and CDR2 sequences are SNHLY and FYNNEI. The DNA of the CDR3 is TGTGCCAGCAGTGAAACAAACAGGGGCGCCGAGACCCAGTACTTC. This translates into CASSETNRGAETQYF.

This chain joins TRBV5-1 and TRBJ1-1, with D possibly TRBD1 on 5 matching bases. Germline-derived CDR1 and CDR2 are SGHRS and YFSETQ. Deletions cut 4 bases from V and 0 bases from J, with 16 bases between. There are 16 residues in the CDR3. CDR3 in amino acids: CASSRGSTAMNTEAFF. The CDR3 coding sequence is TGCGCCAGCAGCCGAGGATCGACAGCTATGAACACTGAAGCTTTCTTT.

This clone was found a few times. The rearrangement joins TRBV4-1 to TRBJ1-4; a weak D match, TRBD1 (5 bases). This CDR3 region has 16 residues. The V gene's germline CDR1 is MGHRA and CDR2 YSYEKL. Trimming removed 4 bases from V and 6 bases from J, with 18 bases in between. The DNA of the CDR3 is TGCGCCAGCAGCCGGATCGGGACCTTATTGGATGAAAAACTGTTTTTT. The encoded protein is CASSRIGTLLDEKLFF.

The V and J genes are TRBV6-6 and TRBJ2-7; D is unresolved. CDR1 is MNHNY and CDR2 is SVGAGI in the germline V gene (reference sequence). The CDR3 is made up of 11 amino acids. Deletions cut 5 bases from V and 3 bases from J, with 5 bases between. CDR3 coding DNA: TGTGCCAGCAGTAACTACTACGAGCAGTACTTC. Its translation is CASSNYYEQYF.

V gene TRBV27 combines with J gene TRBJ1-2; TRBD1 aligns across 7 bases. Germline CDR1 reads MNHEY; CDR2 reads SMNVEV (reference sequence). Trimming cost V 3 bases and J 7 bases; bases outside gene matches: 5. The CDR3 is 13 residues long. The CDR3 spells CASSFTQGFGYTF. The DNA for the CDR3 is TGTGCCAGCAGTTTTACACAGGGGTTTGGCTACACCTTC.

This chain's CDR3 is CSNQGAGETQYF. In DNA, the CDR3 is TGCAGCAACCAGGGGGCAGGGGAGACCCAGTACTTC. V is TRBV29-1 and J is TRBJ2-5; 8 nucleotides line up with TRBD1. The CDR3 sequence is 12 residues long. Looked up from germline, CDR1 is SQVTM and CDR2 is ANQGSEA. V was pared by 8 bases and J by 5 bases, with 7 bases of the junction left unmatched.

The chain is built from TRBV28 and TRBJ1-4, with D maybe TRBD1 (5 bases). Per the germline V gene, CDR1 is MDHEN and CDR2 is SYDVKM. The CDR3 runs to 18 residues. Between the trimmed V and J ends, which lost 10 bases and 0 bases, there was a span of 24 bases. For the CDR3, the DNA is TGTGCCACCAAAACGGGGGTACAGACGTGGACAACTAATGAAAAACTGTTTTTT. Protein: CATKTGVQTWTTNEKLFF.

The chain combines TRBV30 with TRBJ1-2; 7 bases line up with TRBD1. V trimming: 5 bases; J trimming: 0 bases; junction bases outside the gene matches: 6. The CDR3 consists of 14 residues. Germline CDR1 GTSNPN, CDR2 SVGIG (reference sequence). CDR3 DNA sequence: TGTGCCTGGTTAAACAGGGGTTCTAACTATGGCTACACCTTC. Translation gives CAWLNRGSNYGYTF.